The 19 T cell receptor beta chains below were found in one sample sequenced in a study of human T cells and chemical hapten exposure. In TCRdb, the RACE reads were re-called with MiXCR into one record per CDR3 protein. The sample carries some 65,000 distinct CDR3 sequences, 6% to 7% recorded once. Time point reported: healthy volunteer bleed at 6 weeks. Sequencing started from total RNA isolated from unfractionated whole blood. Specimen: whole blood. All receptors derive from a female donor in good health. Some clones in this sample may be carry-over from other donors' samples.

The chain joins TRBV3-1 to TRBJ2-3; D call uncertain. Trimming shortened V by 1 base and J by 0 bases, and 8 bases separated the two germline ends. The CDR3 totals 15 residues. Germline assignment: CDR1 LGHDT and CDR2 YNNKEL (reference sequence). DNA of the CDR3: TGTGCCAGCAGCCAAGTTCAGGATAGCACAGATACGCAGTATTTT. Translation: CASSQVQDSTDTQYF.

This clonotype was seen at least ten times. The chain couples TRBV5-1 to TRBJ2-7; D might be TRBD1 (6 bases). The ends were cut back, 0 bases at V and 3 bases at J, with 13 bases in the middle. Germline V gene lookup returns CDR1 SGHRS and CDR2 YFSETQ. The CDR3 is 15 amino acids. The CDR3 here is CASSLGDTNSYEQYF. CDR3 bases: TGCGCCAGCAGCTTGGGGGACACGAACAGCTACGAGCAGTACTTC. The variable domain in full, with the rest retrieved from reference TRBV5-1 and TRBJ2-7, is KAGVTQTPRYLIKTRGQQVTLSCSPISGHRSVSWYQQTPGQGLQFLFEYFSETQRNKGNFPGRFSGRQFSNSRSEMNVSTLELGDSALYLCASSLGDTNSYEQYFGPGTRLTVT.

The J gene is TRBJ1-5, the V gene TRBV12-3 or TRBV12-4; D remains ambiguous. The CDR3 covers 15 residues. The V and J ends lost 6 bases and 1 base respectively, with 13 bases between them. DNA for the CDR3: TGTGCCAGCAGAGAGGGAAGATCAAGCAATCAGCCCCAGCATTTT. Protein product: CASREGRSSNQPQHF.

This clonotype came up many times. The chain couples TRBV20-1 to TRBJ2-5; TRBD1 matches 11 bases. Per the germline V gene, CDR1 is DFQATT and CDR2 is SNEGSKA (reference sequence). The CDR3 extends over 17 amino acids. The ends lost 6 bases at V and 5 bases at J; junction bases unmatched: 17. Written as DNA, the CDR3 is TGCAGTGCACTGGACAGGGGGCGCCAACGAGGGGGGGAGACCCAGTACTTC. Its translation: CSALDRGRQRGGETQYF.

At least ten counts were recorded for this clonotype. The J gene is TRBJ2-3, the V gene TRBV4-2; 11 bases map to TRBD2. From germline, CDR1 is LGHNA and CDR2 YNFKEQ. Germline trimming cut 2 bases from V and 6 bases from J; bases unmatched to any gene: 13. The CDR3 consists of 18 residues. For the CDR3, the DNA is TGTGCCAGCAGCCAAAGCTCGATCGGGGTAGCGGGAGGGGATACGCAGTATTTT. Translation: CASSQSSIGVAGGDTQYF.

This clonotype was seen repeatedly, ten times or more. The chain couples TRBV20-1 to TRBJ2-5; D possibly corresponds to TRBD2 (5 bases). This CDR3 has 14 residues. V was trimmed by 6 bases and J by 3 bases, leaving 17 bases between them. Germline V gives CDR1 DFQATT, CDR2 SNEGSKA (reference sequence). Here the CDR3 reads CSATRVLSKETQYF. CDR3 DNA: TGCAGTGCGACGAGGGTTCTATCGAAAGAGACCCAGTACTTC.

This clonotype showed up just once. A read error is possible here, since a much larger clone lies one base away. The chain joins TRBV20-1 to TRBJ2-3; D assignment may be TRBD1 or TRBD2 (5 bases each). The V gene lost 7 bases and the J gene lost 1 base, with 21 bases spanning the gap. This CDR3 has 16 amino acids. In germline, CDR1 is DFQATT, CDR2 SNEGSKA (reference sequence). The DNA for the CDR3 is TGCAGTGAACCACGGGGACCCCTTAAAGGCACAGATACGCAGTATTTT. Translation gives CSEPRGPLKGTDTQYF.

This clonotype was seen many times. V and J are TRBV6-1 and TRBJ2-1; 11 bases are shared with TRBD2. This CDR3 has 14 amino acids. From germline, CDR1 is MNHNS and CDR2 SASEGT. Trimming took 4 bases from V and 9 from J; bases not matched to a gene: 5. The CDR3 DNA is TGTGCCAGCAGTGTGGTCCTAGCGGGAGGTGAGCAGTTCTTC. Translation: CASSVVLAGGEQFF.

The rearrangement joins TRBV9 to TRBJ2-3; 9 bases align to TRBD1. This CDR3 spans 16 amino acids. V shed 3 bases and J 4 bases; nucleotides not matched to a gene: 9. CDR1 and CDR2 (germline): SGDLS, YYNGEE. The CDR3 coding sequence is TGTGCCAGCAGCGAGGGGACAGGGAAGTTAGCAGATACGCAGTATTTT. It specifies CASSEGTGKLADTQYF.

The chain employs TRBV20-1 and TRBJ2-3, with 9 positions matching TRBD2. This CDR3 has 15 residues. The trim removed 3 bases at V and 4 bases at J, leaving 8 bases unmatched. Germline V gives CDR1 DFQATT, CDR2 SNEGSKA (reference sequence). Here the CDR3 DNA reads TGCAGTGCTAGCGTACTAGCGGGTTTCCCAGATACGCAGTATTTT. It translates to CSASVLAGFPDTQYF.

The chain couples TRBV6-2 or TRBV6-3 to TRBJ2-4; possibly TRBD2 for D (6 bases). V was shortened by 11 bases and J by 5 bases, with 16 bases between the two germline ends. Germline V CDR1 and CDR2: MNHEY, SVGEGT. CDR3 length equals 13 residues. The DNA of the CDR3 is TGTGCCGCGGTGAGGCGGGATGAAAACATTCAGTACTTC. Its translation: CAAVRRDENIQYF.

This chain connects TRBV20-1 to TRBJ2-7; the D gene is possibly TRBD1 (5 bases). CDR1 and CDR2 (germline): DFQATT, SNEGSKA (reference sequence). This CDR3 spans 12 amino acids. Trimming removed 6 bases from V and 6 bases from J, with 15 bases in between. Here the CDR3 reads CSAGNPGFEQYF. The CDR3 nucleotides are TGCAGTGCCGGAAATCCAGGGTTCGAGCAGTACTTC.

The chain combines TRBV20-1 with TRBJ2-5, with D unclear. Germline CDR1 DFQATT, CDR2 SNEGSKA (reference sequence). This CDR3 is built from 13 residues. With 5 bases removed from V and 0 bases from J, the gap between germline ends came to 10 bases. The DNA for the CDR3 is TGCAGTGCTCCGAGCAGGTACCAAGAGACCCAGTACTTC. Translated: CSAPSRYQETQYF.

In its sample, this clonotype was seen a few times. The junction shows a germline mismatch at one end, possibly a read error. The rearrangement joins TRBV11-2 to TRBJ2-7; possible D gene TRBD1, 8 bases. This CDR3 region has 13 residues. CDR1 is SGHAT and CDR2 is FQNNGV in the germline V gene. For the CDR3, the DNA is TGTGCCAGCAGCTATCGAGCGGACAGGGAGGGGCACTTC. It is translated as CASSYRADREGHF.

This clonotype has ten or more counts. The V and J genes are TRBV2 and TRBJ1-3; D not certain. The germline CDR1 and CDR2 sequences are SNHLY and FYNNEI. V lost 1 base to trimming and J lost 0 bases, with 10 bases between them. The CDR3 runs to 16 residues. For the CDR3, the DNA is TGTGCCAGCAGTGAAGGTCAGACGAGCTCTGGAAACACCATATATTTT. It codes for CASSEGQTSSGNTIYF.

This clonotype has just a few counts. This chain uses TRBV20-1 with TRBJ2-5; no reliable D call. The CDR3 consists of 12 residues. The germline gives CDR1 DFQATT, CDR2 SNEGSKA (reference sequence). In DNA form, the CDR3 reads TGCAGCCCTTGGCGGACGGGAGAGACCCAGTACTTC. The encoded protein is CSPWRTGETQYF.

This clonotype was observed at least ten times. This chain links TRBV6-6 with TRBJ2-5, with TRBD1 matching over 8 bases. The CDR3 is made up of 14 amino acids. Germline V gene data show CDR1 as MNHNY and CDR2 as SVGAGI (reference sequence). With V trimmed by 6 bases and J by 2 bases, 5 bases remained unmatched. CDR3 residues: CASSSGTGQETQYF. The DNA of the CDR3 is TGTGCCAGCAGCTCCGGGACAGGACAAGAGACCCAGTACTTC.

The chain uses TRBV7-6 and TRBJ1-1; D not resolved. This CDR3 has 14 amino acids. The germline gives CDR1 SGHVS, CDR2 FNYEAQ. Deletions cut 1 base from V and 5 bases from J, with 11 bases between. The CDR3 reads CASSLGEGRTEAFF. The CDR3 DNA reads TGTGCCAGCAGCTTAGGCGAAGGGAGGACTGAAGCTTTCTTT.

This clonotype was observed a few times. The chain recombines TRBV9 with TRBJ1-6, with 7 positions matching TRBD1. The V gene end was trimmed by 3 bases and the J gene end by 9 bases; junction bases not matched to a gene: 6. The CDR3 covers 14 residues. The germline CDR1 and CDR2 sequences are SGDLS and YYNGEE. The DNA of the CDR3 is TGTGCCAGCAGCGGAGAGGGGGCAAGTTCACCCCTCCACTTT. Translated: CASSGEGASSPLHF.